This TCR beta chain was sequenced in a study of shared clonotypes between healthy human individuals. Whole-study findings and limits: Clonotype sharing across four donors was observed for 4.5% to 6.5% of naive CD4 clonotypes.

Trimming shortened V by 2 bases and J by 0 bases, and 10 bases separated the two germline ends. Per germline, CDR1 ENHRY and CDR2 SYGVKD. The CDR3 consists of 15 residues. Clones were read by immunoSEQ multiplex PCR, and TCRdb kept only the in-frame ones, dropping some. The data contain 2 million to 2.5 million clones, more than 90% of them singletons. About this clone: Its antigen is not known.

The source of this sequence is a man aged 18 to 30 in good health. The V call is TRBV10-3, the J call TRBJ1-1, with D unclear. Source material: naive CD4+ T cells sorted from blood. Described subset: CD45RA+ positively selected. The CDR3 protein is CAISEGPAMNTEAFF. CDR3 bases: TGTGCCATCAGTGAGGGGCCAGCTATGAACACTGAAGCTTTCTTT.